These T cell receptor beta chains were read from a single sample in a study of T cells in Graves' hyperthyroidism and ophthalmopathy. TCRdb reprocessed the multiplex PCR reads with MiXCR, giving one entry per CDR3 protein. This sample yields more than 300,000 distinct CDR3 sequences, of which about 17% are seen a single time; around a third belongs to the top ten. Sequenced material: blood. The source of these receptors is a woman in her thirties with Graves' hyperthyroidism that later progressed to Graves' ophthalmopathy. Each CDR3 is given with its conserved first and last residue. The order of the fields is clone size, J gene, D gene, V gene, CDR3 DNA, CDR3 protein. D genes are given only for firm matches. Size values are once, few and many counts, or a class for expanded clones, and some rows have none.

>.|TRBJ2-2|.|TRBV29-1
TGCAGCGTTGAGAAGACGGGGGAACTGTTTTTT
CSVEKTGELFF
>.|TRBJ1-2|TRBD1|TRBV5-1
TGTGCCAGCAGCTTAGGGACAGGGGTCTACGGCTACACCTTC
CASSLGTGVYGYTF
>few|TRBJ1-5|.|TRBV4-1
TGCGCCAGCAGCGTGACAGCGGATAGCAATCAGCCCCAGCATTTT
CASSVTADSNQPQHF
>few|TRBJ1-3|.|TRBV30
TGTGCCTGGAGTTTTAGCTCTGGAAACACCATATATTTT
CAWSFSSGNTIYF
>few|TRBJ1-1|.|TRBV4-2
TGTGCCAGCAGCCAAGATCAACTTGGGGATGAAGCTTTCTTT
CASSQDQLGDEAFF
>many|TRBJ1-2|TRBD1|TRBV20-1
TGCAGTGCGACAGGGACGACTGCTAACTATGGCTACACCTTC
CSATGTTANYGYTF
>many|TRBJ2-3|.|TRBV20-1
TGCAGTGCTAGATATGCCCTGAGGGTCCCGGCAGATACGCAGTATTTT
CSARYALRVPADTQYF
>many|TRBJ1-5|.|TRBV6-1
TGTGCCAGCAGTCCAACTATAATACAGGTAACCAATCAGCCCCAGCATTTT
CASSPTIIQVTNQPQHF
>.|TRBJ1-1|.|TRBV4-2
TGTGCCAGCAGCCAAGATCTTGCCTTAAGCGGAGCTTTCTTT
CASSQDLALSGAFF
>many|TRBJ1-2|.|TRBV30
TGTGCCTGGAGTGTTGGGCCCCTCTACTATGGCTACACCTTC
CAWSVGPLYYGYTF